This T cell receptor beta chain was recorded in a study of T cell repertoires in cytomegalovirus infection. Germline CDR1 reads SGHVS; CDR2 reads FNYEAQ. Deletions cut 5 bases from V and 0 bases from J, with 17 bases between. The CDR3 has 18 amino acids. This clonotype was seen ten or more times. Its antigen is not known. TCRdb reanalysed the reads using MiXCR and keeps one entry per CDR3 protein. The sample yields around 750,000 distinct CDR3 sequences, over 25% seen once. This chain connects TRBV7-6 to TRBJ1-6; no firm D call. The sequence came from a human donor in good health (CMV status not recorded). Some clones in this sample may be carry-over from other donors' samples. The specimen comprised cultured CD8+ T cells from PBMCs, sampled from culture after CMV antigen stimulation. The DNA for the CDR3 is TGTGCCAGCAGCCCCCGGATTTCCCAGAGCTCCTATAATTCACCCCTCCACTTT. This codes for CASSPRISQSSYNSPLHF.